These 10 T cell receptor beta chains were all obtained from the same sample, sequenced in a study of beta chain features in type 1 diabetes. The whole isolated RNA underwent reverse transcription, so sequencing captured expressed TCRB transcripts. Here immunoSEQ multiplex PCR was the method, and the copy in TCRdb shows in-frame clones only, minus some. This table has about 350,000 clones, about 20% appearing once. Source material: naive CD4+ T cells from blood. Receptors were obtained from a woman aged 18-29 years in good health.

The chain has TRBV30 and TRBJ2-4, with D tentatively TRBD2 (6 bases). Germline V gene lookup returns CDR1 GTSNPN and CDR2 SVGIG (reference sequence). Trimming took off 0 bases at V and 10 bases at J, with 10 bases between the two ends. The CDR3 is 12 residues long. CDR3 loop: CAWSVLGGIQYF. The CDR3 nucleotides are TGTGCCTGGAGTGTCCTGGGGGGAATTCAGTACTTC. Filled out from reference TRBV30 and TRBJ2-4, the complete variable domain reads SQTIHQWPATLVQPVGSPLSLECTVEGTSNPNLYWYRQAAGRGLQLLFYSVGIGQISSEVPQNLSASRPQDRQFILSSKKLLLSDSGFYLCAWSVLGGIQYFGAGTRLSVL.

The rearrangement links TRBV30 to TRBJ1-2, with 9 bases matching TRBD1. J gave up 5 bases and V 4 bases, and 5 bases lay outside the gene matches. Germline CDR1 GTSNPN, CDR2 SVGIG (reference sequence). This CDR3 spans 13 amino acids. The CDR3 protein is CAWNRDRAYGYTF. As DNA, the CDR3 is TGTGCCTGGAACCGGGACAGGGCGTATGGCTACACCTTC.

This clone was seen a handful of times. The chain is built from TRBV18 and TRBJ2-1; D is uncertain. The germline V and J ends were trimmed by 6 bases and 0 bases, with 6 bases remaining between them. Germline V gene sequence: CDR1 KGHSH, CDR2 LQKENI. The CDR3 runs 13 residues. The CDR3 loop is CASSPSSYNEQFF. The DNA for the CDR3 is TGTGCCAGCTCTCCTAGCTCCTACAATGAGCAGTTCTTC.

The rearrangement links TRBV9 to TRBJ2-1, with 7 bases matching TRBD1. Losses at the gene ends were 0 bases for V and 4 bases for J; bases not matched to a gene: 4. Per germline, CDR1 SGDLS and CDR2 YYNGEE. The CDR3 is 15 amino acids. CDR3 nucleotides: TGTGCCAGCAGCGTAGTAGGGGGCCTATACAATGAGCAGTTCTTC. Translated: CASSVVGGLYNEQFF.

This clone has more than one count but fewer than ten. The chain combines TRBV5-1 with TRBJ2-3; weak D call: TRBD1 (6 bases). Germline loops: CDR1 SGHRS, CDR2 YFSETQ. This CDR3 is 17 amino acids long. V lost 1 base, J lost 2 bases, and 17 bases lay in between. The CDR3 reads CASSLYPEWGLTDTQYF. DNA of the CDR3: TGCGCCAGCAGCTTGTACCCGGAGTGGGGGCTCACAGATACGCAGTATTTT.

The chain has TRBV10-3 and TRBJ2-7, with TRBD1 matching 11 bases. CDR1 is ENHRY, CDR2 SYGVKD, per germline. Unmatched junction bases numbered 5, after V lost 6 bases and J lost 4 bases. CDR3 length: 14 residues. The DNA of the CDR3 is TGTGCCATCAGAGGACAGGGGGCCGGGTACGAGCAGTACTTC. Translated, it gives CAIRGQGAGYEQYF.

V gene TRBV30 combines with J gene TRBJ1-2; D may be TRBD1 (5 bases). This CDR3 region has 17 residues. Between the trimmed V and J ends, which lost 0 bases and 4 bases, there was a span of 21 bases. The germline CDR1 and CDR2 sequences are GTSNPN and SVGIG (reference sequence). The CDR3 is CAWSVKVGGGRGYGYTF. CDR3 DNA: TGTGCCTGGAGTGTAAAGGTCGGGGGGGGAAGGGGCTATGGCTACACCTTC.

The CDR3 region is CSGVGLAGAETQYF. As DNA, the CDR3 is TGCAGCGGGGTGGGACTAGCGGGAGCAGAGACCCAGTACTTC. The chain recombines TRBV29-1 with TRBJ2-5; the match to TRBD2 covers 14 bases. The CDR3 sequence is 14 residues long. With V trimmed by 7 bases and J by 4 bases, 5 bases remained unmatched. Germline CDR1 SQVTM, CDR2 ANQGSEA.

This chain links TRBV18 with TRBJ1-6; D remains ambiguous. Germline V lookup: CDR1 KGHSH, CDR2 LQKENI. The germline V and J ends were trimmed by 3 bases and 8 bases, with 14 bases remaining between them. The CDR3 has 15 residues. The CDR3 loop reads CASSPRVGRDSPLHF. The CDR3 nucleotides read TGTGCCAGCTCACCTCGGGTAGGGAGGGATTCACCCCTCCACTTT.

The chain is built from TRBV6-5 and TRBJ1-2, with a weak D call TRBD1 (5 bases). The CDR3 has 13 residues. V shed 6 bases and J shed 8 bases, with 16 bases lying between them. Germline V gene sequence: CDR1 MNHEY, CDR2 SVGAGI. DNA of the CDR3: TGTGCCAGCAGGGATAGACAGTTATCCGGCTACACCTTC. It specifies CASRDRQLSGYTF.